This T cell receptor beta chain emerged from a study of OX40 agonist ivuxolimab in advanced cancers. For the study at large: Among those enrolled, mean age was approximately 60 years (range roughly 23 to 79) and about 81% were male.

Clones were sequenced by immunoSEQ multiplex PCR, and TCRdb holds only the in-frame ones, with some missing. The table has about 22,000 clones, roughly 84% seen once. Per germline, CDR1 SGHRS and CDR2 YFSETQ. The CDR3 sequence is 13 residues long. Trimming shortened V by 0 bases and J by 1 base, and 5 bases separated the two germline ends. The specimen comprised CD4+ or CD8+ T cells sorted from blood, sampled in a trial of the OX40 agonist ivuxolimab. The rearrangement joins TRBV5-1 to TRBJ2-7; no clear D gene. The TCR was taken from an adult with an advanced solid tumor such as melanoma, head and neck, liver or kidney cancer. In DNA form, the CDR3 reads TGCGCCAGCAGCTTGGGAATTTCCTACGAGCAGTACTTC. This encodes CASSLGISYEQYF.